A single sample gave rise to the 21 T cell receptor beta chains below, sequenced in a study of T cells after posttransplantation cyclophosphamide. Only in-frame clones appear in the TCRdb table, and some are missing; sequencing was by immunoSEQ multiplex PCR. The table has fewer than 60,000 clones, 94% seen once. Sample: PBMCs. Receptors were obtained from a woman aged 30 to 39 in good health and a related stem cell transplant donor.

The chain links TRBV4-3 to TRBJ1-4; D may be TRBD1 (6 bases). The CDR3 extends over 14 amino acids. CDR1 is LGHNA and CDR2 is YSLEER in the germline V gene. Trimming stripped 4 bases from V and 4 bases from J, with 10 bases between. CDR3 loop: CASSRDTNNEKLFF. CDR3 DNA sequence: TGCGCCAGCAGCCGGGACACTAATAATGAAAAACTGTTTTTT.

The chain recombines TRBV10-3 with TRBJ2-7; unclear D gene. CDR1 ENHRY and CDR2 SYGVKD come from the germline V gene. V was pared by 0 bases and J by 6 bases, with 12 bases between. This CDR3 region has 14 residues. The DNA of the CDR3 is TGTGCCATCAGTGAGTCGAATACCTCCGGCGAGCAGTACTTC. It codes for CAISESNTSGEQYF.

The chain has TRBV2 and TRBJ1-1; D not resolved. This CDR3 has 12 residues. V was clipped by 1 base and J by 11 bases, with 11 bases between them. Per germline, CDR1 SNHLY and CDR2 FYNNEI. The CDR3 here is CASSEGAVSAFF. The DNA of the CDR3 is TGTGCCAGCAGTGAAGGGGCAGTCAGCGCTTTCTTT. Based on the CDR3 plus reference TRBV2 and TRBJ1-1, the full variable domain is EPEVTQTPSHQVTQMGQEVILRCVPISNHLYFYWYRQILGQKVEFLVSFYNNEISEKSEIFDDQFSVERPDGSNFTLKIRSTKLEDSAMYFCASSEGAVSAFFGQGTRLTVV.

This chain joins TRBV18 and TRBJ2-7; 9 bases line up with TRBD1. Germline assignment: CDR1 KGHSH and CDR2 LQKENI. The CDR3 is 15 residues long. V lost 6 bases, J lost 4 bases, and 10 bases stayed unmatched. This CDR3 is CASSQIGTGWYEQYF. The CDR3 coding sequence is TGTGCCAGCTCTCAAATCGGGACAGGGTGGTACGAGCAGTACTTC.

This chain connects TRBV23-1 to TRBJ2-1, with 8 bases matching TRBD1. TRBV23-1 is recorded as an ORF, its role being uncertain. This CDR3 is 16 amino acids long. J gave up 3 bases and V 4 bases, and 8 bases lay outside the gene matches. CDR3 DNA: TGCGCCAGCAGTCCCCGGACAGGGAGTAACTACAATGAGCAGTTCTTC. Protein product: CASSPRTGSNYNEQFF.

The chain joins TRBV6-6 to TRBJ1-2; D gene ambiguous. Germline V gene data show CDR1 as MNHNY and CDR2 as SVGAGI (reference sequence). Trimming pared 2 bases from V and 4 bases from J, leaving 8 bases between. The CDR3 spans 13 residues. The CDR3 coding sequence is TGTGCCAGCAGTTACGTCGCGTCCTATGGCTACACCTTC. Translated: CASSYVASYGYTF.

The chain combines TRBV5-1 with TRBJ2-3; 10 nucleotides align to TRBD2. CDR1 and CDR2 (germline): SGHRS, YFSETQ. The trim removed 0 bases at V and 2 bases at J, leaving 9 bases unmatched. This CDR3 has 18 amino acids. Written as DNA, the CDR3 is TGCGCCAGCAGCTTGGCCAGCGGGGGGGCATACTCCACAGATACGCAGTATTTT. Amino acids: CASSLASGGAYSTDTQYF.

This chain connects TRBV19 to TRBJ2-3; a weak D match, TRBD1 (5 bases). The V end was cut by 5 bases, the J end by 4 bases, with 13 bases between. CDR3 length: 14 residues. Germline loops: CDR1 LNHDA, CDR2 SQIVND (reference sequence). The CDR3 nucleotides read TGTGCCAGTAGTCCGGGCAGGGCCGCAGATACGCAGTATTTT. Translated: CASSPGRAADTQYF.

CDR3 sequence (DNA): TGCGCCAGCAGCCAAGATGGTACAGTTGAAAAACTGTTTTTT. Translated: CASSQDGTVEKLFF. The chain joins TRBV4-3 to TRBJ1-4, with D unresolved. CDR1 is LGHNA, CDR2 YSLEER, per germline. The ends were cut back, 0 bases at V and 7 bases at J, with 9 bases in the middle. The CDR3 totals 14 residues.

This clone is a singleton in its sample. V is TRBV5-1 and J is TRBJ1-3, with 9 bases matching TRBD1. The length of the CDR3 is 15 residues. Germline values: CDR1 SGHRS, CDR2 YFSETQ. Losses at the gene ends were 4 bases for V and 3 bases for J; bases not matched to a gene: 5. In DNA, the CDR3 is TGCGCCAGCAGCCCGGGACAGGGTAATGGAAACACCATATATTTT. Translation gives CASSPGQGNGNTIYF.

V gene TRBV6-1 combines with J gene TRBJ1-1; D uncertain. Looked up from germline, CDR1 is MNHNS and CDR2 is SASEGT. The CDR3 length is 14 residues. V gave up 1 base and J gave up 7 bases, with 13 bases separating them. This chain's CDR3 is CASSEGTEVGEAFF. CDR3 sequence (DNA): TGTGCCAGCAGTGAAGGTACGGAGGTCGGTGAAGCTTTCTTT.

The chain is built from TRBV19 and TRBJ2-2, with D possibly matching TRBD1 (5 bases). This CDR3 spans 16 amino acids. CDR1 is LNHDA, CDR2 SQIVND, per germline (reference sequence). V gave up 3 bases and J gave up 2 bases, with 13 bases separating them. DNA for the CDR3: TGTGCCAGTAGTATTCGGACACCAGTTAACACCGGGGAGCTGTTTTTT. Translated, it gives CASSIRTPVNTGELFF.

The CDR3 is CASSQTSAGLLNEQFF. CDR3 DNA: TGTGCCAGCAGCCAAACTAGCGCGGGGCTCCTCAATGAGCAGTTCTTC. The chain recombines TRBV4-2 with TRBJ2-1, with 7 positions matching TRBD2. In germline, CDR1 is LGHNA, CDR2 YNFKEQ. V was pared by 2 bases and J by 6 bases, with 10 bases of the junction left unmatched. The CDR3 spans 16 residues.

J is TRBJ1-1 and V is TRBV10-1; 8 nucleotides align to TRBD1. V lost 6 bases to trimming and J lost 1 base; unmatched junction nucleotides: 4. The CDR3 has 14 residues. Germline lookup yields CDR1 WNHNN and CDR2 SYGVQD (reference sequence). The CDR3 nucleotides read TGCGCCAGCAGCCGGGACAGGACGAACACTGAAGCTTTCTTT. Translation gives CASSRDRTNTEAFF.

This chain links TRBV2 with TRBJ1-6, with 7 nucleotides matching TRBD1. The CDR3 sequence is 16 residues long. Trimming at V came to 6 bases and at J to 5 bases, leaving 10 bases not matched to a gene. CDR1 SNHLY and CDR2 FYNNEI come from the germline V gene. The CDR3 spells CASSIPKTGDNSPLHF. The CDR3 nucleotides are TGTGCCAGCAGCATCCCAAAAACAGGGGATAATTCACCCCTCCACTTT.

This chain connects TRBV19 to TRBJ2-2; 10 bases match TRBD1. CDR3 length: 15 amino acids. Germline V gene lookup returns CDR1 LNHDA and CDR2 SQIVND (reference sequence). V lost 8 bases and J lost 3; bases outside the gene matches: 6. The CDR3 DNA reads as TGTGCCAGTTCCCCGGGACAGGGGTACACCGGGGAGCTGTTTTTT. Its translation: CASSPGQGYTGELFF.

The V and J genes are TRBV29-1 and TRBJ2-7; 8 bases map to TRBD1. The CDR3 consists of 14 residues. The junction had 6 bases not matched to a gene; V was cut back by 5 bases and J by 0 bases. Germline V gene data show CDR1 as SQVTM and CDR2 as ANQGSEA. The CDR3 reads CSVIRQGASYEQYF. CDR3 bases: TGCAGCGTTATTCGTCAGGGGGCCTCCTACGAGCAGTACTTC.

The chain recombines TRBV19 with TRBJ1-5, with D unresolved. From germline, CDR1 is LNHDA and CDR2 SQIVND (reference sequence). The CDR3 totals 13 residues. Trimming left V 3 bases short and J 3 bases short, with 6 bases between. Written as DNA, the CDR3 is TGTGCCAGTAGTATCGTATACAATCAGCCCCAGCATTTT. Translating it yields CASSIVYNQPQHF.

J is TRBJ1-6 and V is TRBV6-5; possible D gene TRBD1, 5 bases. Trimming took off 0 bases at V and 9 bases at J, with 12 bases between the two ends. The CDR3 length is 15 residues. Germline V gives CDR1 MNHEY, CDR2 SVGAGI. In DNA form, the CDR3 reads TGTGCCAGCAGTTACTCTAAAGGGGCATCTTCACCCCTCCACTTT. Amino acids: CASSYSKGASSPLHF.

The rearrangement uses TRBV6-4 and TRBJ2-1, with D possibly being TRBD2 (7 bases). V was trimmed by 6 bases and J by 8 bases, leaving 20 bases between them. CDR1 is MRHNA and CDR2 is SNTAGT in the germline V gene. CDR3 length: 15 amino acids. CDR3 sequence reads: CASSEGGGLLDEQFF. Here the CDR3 DNA reads TGTGCCAGCAGCGAGGGGGGGGGCCTACTCGATGAGCAGTTCTTC.

This chain uses TRBV6-4 with TRBJ2-3; perhaps TRBD1 as D (5 bases). The CDR3 totals 15 residues. Trimming cost V 0 bases and J 0 bases, with 7 bases left between them. Germline V gene data show CDR1 as MRHNA and CDR2 as SNTAGT. The CDR3 DNA follows: TGTGCCAGCAGTGACTCCCAGGGTAGCACAGATACGCAGTATTTT. As protein: CASSDSQGSTDTQYF.